This T cell receptor beta chain was identified in a study of blood T cell repertoires in COVID-19. Overall study: Both acute and convalescent COVID-19 samples were obtained from the United States, Italy and Spain.

As processed by the authors: Scientists estimated how many nucleated cells there were by amplifying reference gene primers. Clones were sequenced by immunoSEQ multiplex PCR, and TCRdb holds only the in-frame ones, with some missing. V and J calls plus clone size are reproduced from that table; the DNA served to infer D and trimming. This sample has roughly 140,000 clones; approximately 80% occur once, and the top ten carry 10% to 15%. This CDR3 comprises 13 residues. Losses at the gene ends were 7 bases for V and 2 bases for J; bases not matched to a gene: 2. Per the germline V gene, CDR1 is SNHLY and CDR2 is FYNNEI.

Sequenced: peripheral blood. The chain uses TRBV2 and TRBJ2-7; TRBD1 agrees at 10 bases. The source is a man aged 55 to 70 with active or convalescent COVID-19. CDR3 nucleotides: TGTGCCAGCACCGGGACAGGGGCCTACGAGCAGTACTTC. Its translation: CASTGTGAYEQYF.